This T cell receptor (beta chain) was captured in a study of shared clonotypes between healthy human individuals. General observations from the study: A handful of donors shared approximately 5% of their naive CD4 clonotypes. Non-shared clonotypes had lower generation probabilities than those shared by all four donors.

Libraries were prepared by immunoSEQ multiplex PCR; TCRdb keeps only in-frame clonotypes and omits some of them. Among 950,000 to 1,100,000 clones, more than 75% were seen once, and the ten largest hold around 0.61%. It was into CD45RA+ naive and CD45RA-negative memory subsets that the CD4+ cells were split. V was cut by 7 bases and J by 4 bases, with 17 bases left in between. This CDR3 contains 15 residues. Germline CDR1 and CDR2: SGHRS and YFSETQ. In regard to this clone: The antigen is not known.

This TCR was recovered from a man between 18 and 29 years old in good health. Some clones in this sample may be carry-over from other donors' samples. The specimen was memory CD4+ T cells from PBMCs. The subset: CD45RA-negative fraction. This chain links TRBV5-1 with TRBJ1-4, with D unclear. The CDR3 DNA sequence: TGCGCCAGCTGCCCCGATGGCGGGATTAATGAAAAACTGTTTTTT. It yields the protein CASCPDGGINEKLFF.